This TCR beta chain came from a study of CD8 T cells in ankylosing spondylitis. Study results and caveats: Seemingly characteristic of ankylosing spondylitis blood was a TCR beta motif consisting of roughly 8 highly homologous variants. CD8+ by phenotype, disease-linked clones were relatively rare in peripheral blood. In ankylosing spondylitis patients, matched synovial fluid reportedly showed significant enrichment of disease-linked clones. Earlier work had already found some motif variants in reactive arthritis synovial fluid and blood.

This clonotype was seen more than once but under ten times. Its antigen is undetermined. It was by quantitative 5'-RACE with molecular barcodes that TCR beta libraries were made. TCRdb recomputed calls from the 5' RACE reads with MiXCR, one row per CDR3 protein. The sample records 350,000 or so distinct CDR3 sequences, less than 9.5% being singletons. V was clipped by 6 bases and J by 6 bases; unmatched bases: 6. This CDR3 comprises 13 residues. Germline CDR1 MNHNS, CDR2 SASEGT. The sample comprised blood, either unsorted or a sorted T cell fraction (not recorded which). This sequence was found in a male donor with ankylosing spondylitis. The chain employs TRBV6-1 and TRBJ1-2, with 8 positions matching TRBD1. The CDR3 spells CASSRQGRDGYTF. The CDR3 DNA sequence: TGTGCCAGCAGCAGACAGGGGAGGGATGGCTACACCTTC.